These 23 T cell receptor beta chains originate from one sample sequenced in a study of blood T cell repertoires in COVID-19. Method: immunoSEQ multiplex PCR; TCRdb's copy keeps in-frame clones and lacks some. The sample yields about 74,000 clones, around 89% seen once. What was sequenced was peripheral blood. These TCRs come from a woman of 80 years or more with acute or convalescent COVID-19.

This sequence joins TRBV29-1 and TRBJ1-1, with unresolved D. CDR3 length equals 11 residues. Germline-derived CDR1 and CDR2 are SQVTM and ANQGSEA. Deletions cut 1 base from V and 7 bases from J, with 7 bases between. CDR3 DNA sequence: TGCAGCGTTGAAGTATACGGTGAAGCTTTCTTT. Protein product: CSVEVYGEAFF.

The V call is TRBV20-1, the J call TRBJ2-3; TRBD2 aligns across 9 bases. Germline V lookup: CDR1 DFQATT, CDR2 SNEGSKA (reference sequence). The CDR3 has 14 amino acids. The ends lost 3 bases at V and 1 base at J; junction bases unmatched: 2. The CDR3 DNA reads as TGCAGTGCTAGTATAGCGGGAGGCACAGATACGCAGTATTTT. It yields the protein CSASIAGGTDTQYF.

The genes are TRBV15 and TRBJ2-5, with TRBD2 identical over 7 bases. The trim removed 5 bases at V and 5 bases at J, leaving 11 bases unmatched. The CDR3 runs 15 residues. The germline gives CDR1 LNHNV, CDR2 YYDKDF (reference sequence). The CDR3, as DNA: TGTGCCACCAGCCCCCGGGGGGATTTGTGGGAGACCCAGTACTTC. Its protein is CATSPRGDLWETQYF.

This chain connects TRBV3-1 (or the pseudogene TRBV3-2) to TRBJ1-2; D unresolved. V was cut by 3 bases and J by 8 bases, with 16 bases left in between. CDR3 length equals 14 residues. Germline V lookup: CDR1 LGHDT, CDR2 YNNKEL (reference sequence). CDR3 coding DNA: TGTGCCAGCAGCCAGGGCGTTGCTAATGAGGGCTACACCTTC. It codes for CASSQGVANEGYTF.

The CDR3, as DNA: TGCGCCAGCATCCCCGGGACAGGGTTGAACACTGAAGCTTTCTTT. Protein: CASIPGTGLNTEAFF. The rearrangement uses TRBV5-1 and TRBJ1-1, with 9 bases matching TRBD1. Trimming took 6 bases from V and 0 from J; bases not matched to a gene: 6. The CDR3 covers 15 residues. Germline V gene sequence: CDR1 SGHRS, CDR2 YFSETQ.

The chain joins TRBV3-1 (or the pseudogene TRBV3-2) to TRBJ1-2; TRBD1 matches at 7 bases. With 7 bases clipped from V and 4 bases from J, the junction kept 9 bases outside the gene matches. The CDR3 consists of 14 residues. The germline V gene has CDR1 LGHDT and CDR2 YNNKEL (reference sequence). The CDR3 is CASTRQGSSYGYTF. The CDR3 nucleotides read TGTGCCAGCACCCGACAGGGTTCGAGCTATGGCTACACCTTC.

This clone came up once. The chain uses TRBV7-3 and TRBJ2-1; tentatively, D is TRBD2 (5 bases). CDR1 and CDR2 from the germline V gene are SGHTA and FQGTGA. The CDR3 is made up of 14 amino acids. Trimming removed 2 bases from V and 6 bases from J, with 11 bases in between. CDR3 sequence (DNA): TGTGCCAGCAGCTTAGGTCCAGCGGTCAATGAGCAGTTCTTC. It encodes CASSLGPAVNEQFF.

The chain couples TRBV3-1 (or the pseudogene TRBV3-2) to TRBJ1-1; D is perhaps TRBD1 (6 bases). From germline, CDR1 is LGHDT and CDR2 YNNKEL (reference sequence). V gave up 3 bases and J gave up 1 base, with 12 bases separating them. The CDR3 runs to 15 residues. Written as DNA, the CDR3 is TGTGCCAGCAGCCATGTACGAGGGGGGAACACTGAAGCTTTCTTT. It specifies CASSHVRGGNTEAFF.

This clone appeared once. The chain recombines TRBV6-1 with TRBJ2-1; the D gene is possibly TRBD2 (6 bases). Trimming left V 5 bases short and J 7 bases short, with 18 bases between. The CDR3 totals 15 residues. Germline-derived CDR1 and CDR2 are MNHNS and SASEGT. CDR3 region: CASSSHTGSGNEQFF. As DNA, the CDR3 is TGTGCCAGCAGTTCCCATACCGGGAGCGGGAATGAGCAGTTCTTC.

This rearrangement joins TRBV3-1 (or the pseudogene TRBV3-2) to TRBJ1-5; no firm D call. The V gene's germline CDR1 is LGHDT and CDR2 YNNKEL (reference sequence). The CDR3 extends over 15 amino acids. Trimming took 0 bases from V and 4 from J, leaving 10 bases between them. CDR3 residues: CASSQDSGGNQPQHF. CDR3 nucleotides: TGTGCCAGCAGCCAAGATTCCGGCGGGAATCAGCCCCAGCATTTT.

This chain connects TRBV6-6 to TRBJ2-1; 8 bases line up with TRBD1. The V segment lost 6 bases and the J segment 7 bases; nucleotides outside the gene matches: 11. CDR1 is MNHNY and CDR2 is SVGAGI in the germline V gene (reference sequence). The CDR3 runs 15 residues. The CDR3 bases are TGTGCCAGCAGCAACCAGGGGCAGGGGGCGAATGAGCAGTTCTTC. Amino acids: CASSNQGQGANEQFF.

The chain links TRBV15 to TRBJ1-2, with 8 bases lining up with TRBD1. V was pared by 5 bases and J by 4 bases, with 12 bases of the junction left unmatched. The germline V gene encodes CDR1 LNHNV and CDR2 YYDKDF (reference sequence). The CDR3 is 16 amino acids. The CDR3: CATSPRTGPYSYGYTF. CDR3 nucleotide sequence: TGTGCCACCAGCCCCCGGACAGGGCCCTACTCCTATGGCTACACCTTC. Supplemented by reference TRBV15 and TRBJ1-2, the full variable domain reads DAMVIQNPRYQVTQFGKPVTLSCSQTLNHNVMYWYQQKSSQAPKLLFHYYDKDFNNEADTPDNFQSRRPNTSFCFLDIRSPGLGDTAMYLCATSPRTGPYSYGYTFGSGTRLTVV.

The chain links TRBV21-1 to TRBJ1-4; TRBD1, as called in the table, went unchecked against the DNA. TRBV21-1 is recorded as a pseudogene. The CDR3 is 16 residues long. CDR3 nucleotide sequence: TGTGCCAGCAGCAAAGTGGTAGGCGTCACAGGGGGAAAACTGTTTTTT. Protein: CASSKVVGVTGGKLFF.

This chain joins TRBV5-6 and TRBJ1-6, with 8 bases that match TRBD1. This CDR3 spans 13 amino acids. Germline V gene sequence: CDR1 SGHDT, CDR2 YYEEEE. After removal of 3 bases from V and 10 bases from J, the junction contained 3 bases not matched to a gene. The CDR3 here is CASSSDRGSPLHF. The CDR3 nucleotides read TGTGCCAGCAGCTCAGACAGGGGATCACCCCTCCACTTT.

The rearrangement uses TRBV2 and TRBJ1-4, with 8 bases aligning to TRBD1. The V gene end was trimmed by 9 bases and the J gene end by 4 bases; junction bases not matched to a gene: 7. The CDR3 has 14 amino acids. The germline gives CDR1 SNHLY, CDR2 FYNNEI. CDR3 sequence: CASGRGQSNEKLFF. CDR3 DNA sequence: TGTGCCAGTGGCAGGGGGCAGAGTAATGAAAAACTGTTTTTT.

CDR3 in DNA: TGTGCCAGCAGTACGGGACAGATGAACACTGAAGCTTTCTTT. It is translated as CASSTGQMNTEAFF. This chain joins TRBV28 and TRBJ1-1; 7 positions agree with TRBD1. From germline, CDR1 is MDHEN and CDR2 SYDVKM. The CDR3 has 14 amino acids. V was clipped by 5 bases and J by 0 bases; unmatched bases: 3.

This chain connects TRBV6-1 to TRBJ2-5; D possibly corresponds to TRBD2 (6 bases). This CDR3 has 15 residues. V lost 0 bases and J 1 base, leaving 9 bases between the germline ends. Germline assignment: CDR1 MNHNS and CDR2 SASEGT. The CDR3 sequence: CASSEAPRGQETQYF. In DNA form, the CDR3 reads TGTGCCAGCAGTGAAGCGCCGCGGGGCCAAGAGACCCAGTACTTC.

This clone was recorded once. The gene calls are TRBV15 and TRBJ1-5; 12 bases agree with TRBD1. Germline V gene lookup returns CDR1 LNHNV and CDR2 YYDKDF (reference sequence). CDR3 length: 16 amino acids. Germline trimming cut 2 bases from V and 5 bases from J; bases unmatched to any gene: 4. This chain's CDR3 is CATSRSGTGGHQPQHF. Here the CDR3 DNA reads TGTGCCACCAGCAGATCCGGGACAGGGGGCCATCAGCCCCAGCATTTT.

V and J are TRBV19 and TRBJ2-1, with TRBD1 as a possible D gene (6 bases). The CDR3 totals 14 residues. Trimming removed 6 bases at V and 6 bases at J, with 15 bases between. The germline V gene encodes CDR1 LNHDA and CDR2 SQIVND (reference sequence). The CDR3 nucleotides are TGTGCCAGTAGGACCGGACAGTCAGGCAATGAGCAGTTCTTC. Encoded protein: CASRTGQSGNEQFF.

J is TRBJ2-2 and V is TRBV5-1, with 10 nucleotides matching TRBD2. V was clipped by 0 bases and J by 0 bases; unmatched bases: 2. The CDR3 loop spans 17 amino acids. The germline CDR1 and CDR2 sequences are SGHRS and YFSETQ. CDR3 residues: CASSLVLAGPNTGELFF. As DNA, the CDR3 is TGCGCCAGCAGCTTGGTACTAGCGGGACCGAACACCGGGGAGCTGTTTTTT.

This chain connects TRBV5-1 to TRBJ2-5; 8 nucleotides agree with TRBD2. Losses at the gene ends were 1 base for V and 5 bases for J; bases not matched to a gene: 10. CDR1 and CDR2 from the germline V gene are SGHRS and YFSETQ. CDR3 length: 16 residues. Here the CDR3 DNA reads TGCGCCAGCAGCTTGAATTCGGGAGGCGGGAGGGAGACCCAGTACTTC. Translating gives CASSLNSGGGRETQYF. Looking up the rest from reference TRBV5-1 and TRBJ2-5 gives the full variable domain: KAGVTQTPRYLIKTRGQQVTLSCSPISGHRSVSWYQQTPGQGLQFLFEYFSETQRNKGNFPGRFSGRQFSNSRSEMNVSTLELGDSALYLCASSLNSGGGRETQYFGPGTRLLVL.

The gene calls are TRBV3-1 (or the pseudogene TRBV3-2) and TRBJ2-3, with D possibly being TRBD1 (6 bases). Trimming removed 5 bases at V and 4 bases at J, with 13 bases between. There are 14 residues in the CDR3. From germline, CDR1 is LGHDT and CDR2 YNNKEL (reference sequence). CDR3 in amino acids: CASSLQGWADTQYF. The CDR3 DNA reads as TGTGCCAGCAGCTTACAGGGCTGGGCAGATACGCAGTATTTT.

CDR3 nucleotide sequence: TGTGCCAGCAGCCAAGTGGAGCTCGACAATCAGCCCCAGCATTTT. It codes for CASSQVELDNQPQHF. The chain recombines TRBV4-2 with TRBJ1-5; the D is unclear. Trimming took 1 base from V and 3 from J, leaving 10 bases between them. This CDR3 comprises 15 residues. Germline CDR1 and CDR2: LGHNA and YNFKEQ.